One TCR beta chain is described in this entry. In the study's own analysis: Researchers report that nucleated cell counts were estimated from reference gene primer amplification. Clones were sequenced by immunoSEQ multiplex PCR, and TCRdb holds only the in-frame ones, with some missing. The V and J calls and clone size are taken from that table; D and trimming were inferred from the DNA. The table has under 55,000 clones, around 79% seen once. These data originate in a study of blood T cell repertoires in COVID-19. Study-level information: COVID-19 samples collected from the United States, Italy and Spain covered acute and convalescent phases. T cells, B-cell-depleted T cells, or PBMCs supplied cDNA or gDNA.

This CDR3 spans 13 amino acids. V was clipped by 3 bases and J by 4 bases, with 10 bases between them. Germline-derived CDR1 and CDR2 are SGHVS and FNYEAQ. The receptor's source is a man aged 70-80 years with acute or convalescent COVID-19. The chain links TRBV7-6 to TRBJ2-7; possible D gene TRBD1, 6 bases. The sequenced material came from peripheral blood. The CDR3 spells CASSLNREYEQYF. For the CDR3, the DNA is TGTGCCAGCAGCTTGAACAGGGAGTACGAGCAGTACTTC.